The 10 T cell receptor beta chains below all came from one sample that was sequenced in a study of OX40 agonist ivuxolimab in advanced cancers. Sequenced by immunoSEQ multiplex PCR; TCRdb stores in-frame clones only, minus some. The sample contains roughly 50,000 clones, approximately 83% of which appear only once. The source was CD4+ or CD8+ T cells sorted from blood, collected in a trial of the OX40 agonist ivuxolimab. These receptors came from an adult with an advanced solid tumor such as melanoma, head and neck, liver or kidney cancer.

There are a few counts of this clone. This chain uses TRBV7-9 with TRBJ1-4; 7 bases agree with TRBD1. From germline, CDR1 is SEHNR and CDR2 FQNEAQ (reference sequence). Germline trimming cut 5 bases from V and 8 bases from J; bases unmatched to any gene: 8. The CDR3 spans 14 residues. The CDR3 coding sequence is TGTGCCAGCAGCGAACAGGGGATCGGGGAAAAACTGTTTTTT. Protein sequence: CASSEQGIGEKLFF.

The chain recombines TRBV29-1 with TRBJ2-7, with a possible D match to TRBD2 (5 bases). This CDR3 has 12 amino acids. Germline lookup yields CDR1 SQVTM and CDR2 ANQGSEA. Between the trimmed V and J ends, which lost 3 bases and 5 bases, there was a span of 11 bases. The CDR3 protein is CSVDPGTDEQYF. The CDR3 DNA is TGCAGCGTTGATCCGGGAACCGACGAGCAGTACTTC.

The chain combines TRBV25-1 with TRBJ2-5; 7 bases agree with TRBD1. The CDR3 consists of 15 residues. The V segment lost 6 bases and the J segment 1 base; nucleotides outside the gene matches: 8. Germline-derived CDR1 and CDR2 are MGHDK and SYGVNS. The CDR3 sequence: CASRSLYRGQETQYF. Written as DNA, the CDR3 is TGTGCCAGCAGGTCCCTTTACAGGGGCCAAGAGACCCAGTACTTC.

This sequence joins TRBV18 and TRBJ2-2; 10 bases match TRBD2. Germline loops: CDR1 KGHSH, CDR2 LQKENI. The CDR3 has 17 residues. V shed 1 base, J shed 3 bases, and the junction held 5 bases outside the gene matches. CDR3: CASSPRASGSDTGELFF. The CDR3 region has the DNA TGTGCCAGCTCACCACGGGCTAGCGGGAGTGACACCGGGGAGCTGTTTTTT. Full variable domain (missing parts from reference TRBV18 and TRBJ2-2): NAGVMQNPRHLVRRRGQEARLRCSPMKGHSHVYWYRQLPEEGLKFMVYLQKENIIDESGMPKERFSAEFPKEGPSILRIQQVVRGDSAAYFCASSPRASGSDTGELFFGEGSRLTVL.

The rearrangement links TRBV9 to TRBJ2-1; 11 bases agree with TRBD2. The V and J ends lost 4 bases and 3 bases, in that order; junction bases with no gene match: 6. CDR3 length: 16 residues. Germline V CDR1 and CDR2: SGDLS, YYNGEE. The CDR3 DNA follows: TGTGCCAGCAGCCCTACCGGGACTAGCGGCTACAATGAGCAGTTCTTC. Encoded protein: CASSPTGTSGYNEQFF.

The chain is built from TRBV29-1 and TRBJ1-1, with a possible D match to TRBD1 (5 bases). The CDR3 length is 13 residues. CDR1 SQVTM and CDR2 ANQGSEA come from the germline V gene. Trimming cost V 4 bases and J 4 bases, with 13 bases left between them. This CDR3 reads CSVAGAGTTEAFF. CDR3 nucleotide sequence: TGCAGCGTTGCCGGGGCAGGGACCACTGAAGCTTTCTTT.

The chain joins TRBV14 to TRBJ2-7; D gene unclear. V gave up 5 bases and J gave up 2 bases, with 7 bases separating them. The CDR3 has 12 amino acids. Germline V CDR1 and CDR2: SGHDN, FVKESK. CDR3 DNA: TGTGCCAGCAGCTCCTGGACCTACGAGCAGTACTTC. Translating it yields CASSSWTYEQYF.

This chain connects TRBV5-1 to TRBJ1-6, with 8 bases fitting TRBD1. Germline CDR1 and CDR2: SGHRS and YFSETQ. CDR3 length: 19 amino acids. Losses at the gene ends were 2 bases for V and 3 bases for J; bases not matched to a gene: 13. CDR3 region: CASSLGPARGLGYNSPLHF. The CDR3 DNA reads as TGCGCCAGCAGCTTAGGGCCTGCCAGGGGGCTAGGCTATAATTCACCCCTCCACTTT.

The V gene is TRBV7-2, the J gene TRBJ2-3; unclear D gene. Germline V gene lookup returns CDR1 SGHTA and CDR2 FQGNSA. The V and J ends lost 5 bases and 2 bases respectively, with 11 bases between them. The CDR3 totals 14 residues. The CDR3 DNA sequence: TGTGCCAGCAGCCCCGACTTTCTCACAGATACGCAGTATTTT. Its protein is CASSPDFLTDTQYF.

Relative to its sample, this clone is large. The V call is TRBV5-1, the J call TRBJ2-3, with TRBD1 matching over 8 bases. Germline V gene data show CDR1 as SGHRS and CDR2 as YFSETQ. J was trimmed by 0 bases and V by 0 bases; bases with no gene match: 12. The CDR3 runs to 19 residues. CDR3 DNA: TGCGCCAGCAGCTTGGCCGGGACAGGTCCCGGTGTCAGCACAGATACGCAGTATTTT. The encoded protein is CASSLAGTGPGVSTDTQYF.